A single sample is the source of the 12 T cell receptor beta chains below, sequenced in a study of neoadjuvant anti-PD-1 for oral cavity cancer. The time point was: after neoadjuvant nivolumab, at surgical resection. Data came from immunoSEQ multiplex PCR; TCRdb stores just in-frame clones and leaves some out. The sample yields over 11,000 clones, about 75% seen once. Here the sequenced sample was PBMCs, taken after nivolumab (anti-PD-1) treatment. Every receptor here comes from a person aged 40 to 85 with oral cavity squamous cell carcinoma.

CDR3 sequence (DNA): TGTGCCAGCAGCCCCCCTTGTTACCCCCGATGCACAGATACGCAGTATTTT. Protein: CASSPPCYPRCTDTQYF. V is TRBV11-3 and J is TRBJ2-3; D remains ambiguous. Trimming removed 5 bases from V and 1 base from J, with 19 bases in between. The CDR3 extends over 17 amino acids. Germline values: CDR1 SGHNT, CDR2 YENEEA. Full variable domain (remainder filled in from reference TRBV11-3 and TRBJ2-3): EAGVVQSPRYKIIEKKQPVAFWCNPISGHNTLYWYLQNLGQGPELLIRYENEEAVDDSQLPKDRFSAERLKGVDSTLKIQPAELGDSAVYLCASSPPCYPRCTDTQYFGPGTRLTVL.

This sequence joins TRBV28 and TRBJ2-1, with D possibly being TRBD2 (5 bases). Trimming cost V 6 bases and J 10 bases, with 19 bases left between them. The CDR3 contains 14 residues. Germline loops: CDR1 MDHEN, CDR2 SYDVKM. The DNA of the CDR3 is TGTGCCAGCAGCTCCCCCGGACTCGCCGCCGAGCAGTTCTTC. This encodes CASSSPGLAAEQFF.

The chain has TRBV6-5 and TRBJ1-1, with D possibly being TRBD1 (6 bases). Germline lookup yields CDR1 MNHEY and CDR2 SVGAGI. Trimming removed 7 bases from V and 5 bases from J, with 17 bases in between. The CDR3 runs to 14 residues. The CDR3 nucleotides are TGTGCCAGCACCTCACAGGGAGGGGGGACTGAAGCTTTCTTT. Translating gives CASTSQGGGTEAFF.

The chain has TRBV7-9 and TRBJ2-7; D is perhaps TRBD1 (6 bases). CDR3 length: 12 residues. Germline V gene sequence: CDR1 SEHNR, CDR2 FQNEAQ (reference sequence). Trimming stripped 9 bases from V and 2 bases from J, with 11 bases between. This CDR3 reads CASQGLPYEQYF. The CDR3 DNA reads TGTGCCAGTCAGGGGTTACCCTACGAGCAGTACTTC.

The gene calls are TRBV5-1 and TRBJ2-5; TRBD2 aligns across 9 bases. Germline V lookup: CDR1 SGHRS, CDR2 YFSETQ. J lost 4 bases, V lost 0 bases, and 7 bases had no gene match. This CDR3 has 16 amino acids. The CDR3 bases are TGCGCCAGCAGCTTGGCGGCGGGGGGGCCTCTAGAGACCCAGTACTTC. Translation gives CASSLAAGGPLETQYF.

This clone was counted a few times. The genes are TRBV19 and TRBJ1-1; 8 bases align to TRBD1. The junction had 13 bases not matched to a gene; V was cut back by 7 bases and J by 6 bases. CDR1 LNHDA and CDR2 SQIVND come from the germline V gene (reference sequence). This CDR3 has 15 residues. The CDR3 here is CASKRQGAERPEAFF. CDR3 bases: TGTGCCAGTAAAAGGCAGGGGGCGGAAAGACCTGAAGCTTTCTTT.

The gene calls are TRBV19 and TRBJ1-2, with a tentative D call TRBD1 (5 bases). The germline V and J ends were trimmed by 4 bases and 5 bases, with 20 bases remaining between them. The CDR3 contains 16 residues. Germline V gene lookup returns CDR1 LNHDA and CDR2 SQIVND (reference sequence). Here the CDR3 reads CASSTGLGVFLYGYTF. CDR3 DNA: TGTGCCAGTAGTACCGGTTTGGGGGTTTTCCTTTATGGCTACACCTTC.

J is TRBJ2-3 and V is TRBV29-1; 8 bases align to TRBD2. Germline V CDR1 and CDR2: SQVTM, ANQGSEA. The CDR3 consists of 15 residues. V dropped 7 bases and J dropped 2; count of bases not matched to a gene: 11. The CDR3 protein is CSAPTTSGITDTQYF. CDR3 coding DNA: TGCAGCGCCCCAACCACTAGCGGAATCACAGATACGCAGTATTTT.

The CDR3 spells CASSYGTGVAEQYF. CDR3 nucleotide sequence: TGTGCCAGCAGTTACGGGACAGGGGTTGCGGAGCAGTACTTC. V usage is TRBV6-5 and J usage is TRBJ2-7; 10 nucleotides match TRBD1. The V and J ends lost 2 bases and 7 bases, in that order; junction bases with no gene match: 5. The CDR3 length is 14 residues. Germline-derived CDR1 and CDR2 are MNHEY and SVGAGI.

This chain joins TRBV10-3 and TRBJ2-2; a possible D gene is TRBD2 (5 bases). Trimming removed 4 bases at V and 1 base at J, with 13 bases between. Germline values: CDR1 ENHRY, CDR2 SYGVKD. This CDR3 is built from 16 residues. CDR3 protein: CAISAVEAGNTGELFF. The CDR3 nucleotides read TGTGCCATCAGTGCGGTGGAGGCGGGGAACACCGGGGAGCTGTTTTTT.

The J gene is TRBJ2-1, the V gene TRBV5-1; unclear D gene. CDR3 size: 14 residues. The germline CDR1 and CDR2 sequences are SGHRS and YFSETQ. The ends were cut back, 0 bases at V and 2 bases at J, with 6 bases in the middle. The CDR3 loop is CASSLVSAYNEQFF. The CDR3, as DNA: TGCGCCAGCAGCTTGGTTTCAGCCTACAATGAGCAGTTCTTC.

This chain links TRBV27 with TRBJ2-1; D is perhaps TRBD2 (6 bases). Per the germline V gene, CDR1 is MNHEY and CDR2 is SMNVEV (reference sequence). This CDR3 has 14 amino acids. V dropped 6 bases and J dropped 5 bases, with 14 bases sitting between them. CDR3 in DNA: TGTGCCAGCAGGCCGGGACTGGGCGACAATGAGCAGTTCTTC. It specifies CASRPGLGDNEQFF.